This TCR beta chain appears in the sequencing data of a study of monozygotic twins with inflammatory bowel disease. General observations from the study: Versus healthy twins, IBD patients showed fewer clonotypes shared with others, especially with disease activity.

The germline V gene encodes CDR1 SQVTM and CDR2 ANQGSEA. This CDR3 has 14 residues. On this clonotype: Antigen unknown.

From roughly 3,300 ng of total RNA, each TCR library was prepared. Template switching appended UMIs that held a 6-nucleotide sample barcode. TCRdb reprocessed the 5' RACE reads and stores each CDR3 protein as one record, lacking DNA. This table lists over 110,000 distinct CDR3 sequences. The sequencing sample was made of blood. The clonotype originates from a human donor with ulcerative colitis or Crohn's disease, or a healthy co-twin of an affected twin (not recorded which). This chain links TRBV29-1 with TRBJ2-7; the TCRdb call, TRBD1, lacks DNA for checking. This chain's CDR3 is CSGRTGGRSYEQYF.